These 32 T cell receptor beta chains originate from one sample sequenced in a study of beta chain features in type 1 diabetes. Which antigens these TCRs recognize remains unknown. General study findings and limits: Moderately but significantly shorter TCRB CDR3s were found in Type 1 diabetes patients in all four CD4+ subsets.

cDNA synthesis used the whole RNA isolate, giving expressed TCRB sequences. Here immunoSEQ multiplex PCR was the method, and the copy in TCRdb shows in-frame clones only, minus some. Of some 290,000 clones detected, around 24% appear once; the ten largest clones hold around 0.011%. The sequenced material came from naive CD4+ T cells from blood. The receptors were sampled from a woman aged 25 to 45 with type 1 diabetes.

J is TRBJ1-1 and V is TRBV6-6; 7 positions match TRBD1. Germline V gives CDR1 MNHNY, CDR2 SVGAGI (reference sequence). The V and J ends lost 7 bases and 5 bases, in that order; junction bases with no gene match: 13. The CDR3 is 15 amino acids. The CDR3 DNA reads TGTGCCAGCACCAAACGGGGGCAGGGGGTTACTGAAGCTTTCTTT. It codes for CASTKRGQGVTEAFF.

This clone was seen a handful of times. For the CDR3, the DNA is TGTGCCAGCAGCCCCAGACAGGTTTTGGGAAACATTCAGTACTTC. Amino acids: CASSPRQVLGNIQYF. The chain carries TRBV7-3 and TRBJ2-4, with D tentatively TRBD1 (6 bases). Germline lookup yields CDR1 SGHTA and CDR2 FQGTGA. Trimming stripped 5 bases from V and 6 bases from J, with 17 bases between. This CDR3 has 15 residues.

V and J are TRBV2 and TRBJ1-3; possibly TRBD1 for D (6 bases). This CDR3 comprises 14 residues. V was clipped by 7 bases and J by 2 bases, with 12 bases between them. Germline-derived CDR1 and CDR2 are SNHLY and FYNNEI. Written as DNA, the CDR3 is TGTGCCAGCACGGCCGACAGGACTGGAAACACCATATATTTT. Translating it yields CASTADRTGNTIYF.

This clone was counted a few times. The rearrangement uses TRBV19 and TRBJ2-1; 14 bases map to TRBD2. The germline V gene encodes CDR1 LNHDA and CDR2 SQIVND (reference sequence). The V and J ends lost 3 bases and 7 bases, in that order; junction bases with no gene match: 14. This CDR3 region has 19 residues. The chain's CDR3 is CASSIYTPGLAGVENEQFF. The CDR3 nucleotides read TGTGCCAGTAGTATCTACACACCGGGACTAGCGGGAGTGGAGAATGAGCAGTTCTTC. The variable domain in full, with the rest retrieved from reference TRBV19 and TRBJ2-1, is DGGITQSPKYLFRKEGQNVTLSCEQNLNHDAMYWYRQDPGQGLRLIYYSQIVNDFQKGDIAEGYSVSREKKESFPLTVTSAQKNPTAFYLCASSIYTPGLAGVENEQFFGPGTRLTVL.

V is TRBV20-1 and J is TRBJ2-1, with D unresolved. Trimming shortened V by 2 bases and J by 12 bases, and 8 bases separated the two germline ends. CDR3 length: 10 amino acids. CDR1 and CDR2 (germline): DFQATT, SNEGSKA (reference sequence). CDR3 in amino acids: CSARLVRQFF. The CDR3 DNA reads TGCAGTGCTAGACTAGTACGGCAGTTCTTC.

This sequence joins TRBV30 and TRBJ2-7; no definite D call. The CDR3 loop spans 12 amino acids. Germline V CDR1 and CDR2: GTSNPN, SVGIG (reference sequence). V was shortened by 1 base and J by 3 bases, with 7 bases between the two germline ends. In nucleotides, the CDR3 is TGTGCCTGGAGTGGTCCAGGCTACGAGCAGTACTTC. Amino acids: CAWSGPGYEQYF.

V is TRBV30 and J is TRBJ2-5; 11 nucleotides line up with TRBD2. After removal of 0 bases from V and 5 bases from J, the junction contained 11 bases not matched to a gene. Germline loops: CDR1 GTSNPN, CDR2 SVGIG (reference sequence). This CDR3 is built from 17 residues. The CDR3: CAWSVARTSGYHETQYF. The DNA for the CDR3 is TGTGCCTGGAGTGTAGCGAGGACTAGCGGGTATCACGAGACCCAGTACTTC.

The gene calls are TRBV15 and TRBJ2-1; possible D gene TRBD2, 6 bases. This CDR3 is 14 amino acids long. The V end lost 9 bases, the J end lost 3 bases, and 15 bases lay between the germline ends. Germline CDR1 LNHNV, CDR2 YYDKDF (reference sequence). The CDR3 sequence is CATLPGLGYNEQFF. In DNA form, the CDR3 reads TGTGCCACGCTGCCGGGACTGGGCTACAATGAGCAGTTCTTC.

The V gene is TRBV4-2, the J gene TRBJ2-7; 9 bases fit TRBD2. This CDR3 has 14 amino acids. Per germline, CDR1 LGHNA and CDR2 YNFKEQ. Losses at the gene ends were 4 bases for V and 5 bases for J; bases not matched to a gene: 6. This CDR3 is CASSPGLAGHEQYF. The CDR3 nucleotides are TGTGCCAGCAGCCCGGGACTAGCTGGCCACGAGCAGTACTTC.

This sequence joins TRBV9 and TRBJ1-2; 7 nucleotides agree with TRBD1. V shed 4 bases, J shed 4 bases, and the junction held 4 bases outside the gene matches. The CDR3 runs 13 residues. Germline V gene lookup returns CDR1 SGDLS and CDR2 YYNGEE. CDR3 nucleotides: TGTGCCAGCAGCACGGGACAGAGCTATGGCTACACCTTC. This sequence encodes CASSTGQSYGYTF.

This clone turned up a few times. The CDR3 spells CSVDLLAVVSSYNEQFF. The CDR3 DNA sequence: TGCAGCGTTGACTTACTAGCGGTCGTGAGCTCCTACAATGAGCAGTTCTTC. V gene TRBV29-1 combines with J gene TRBJ2-1; 8 positions match TRBD2. This CDR3 comprises 17 residues. The germline CDR1 and CDR2 sequences are SQVTM and ANQGSEA. J lost 0 bases, V lost 3 bases, and 10 bases had no gene match.

This chain joins TRBV15 and TRBJ1-2, with a tentative D call TRBD1 (5 bases). CDR3 length: 14 amino acids. CDR1 is LNHNV, CDR2 YYDKDF, per germline (reference sequence). Deletions cut 4 bases from V and 3 bases from J, with 12 bases between. Here the CDR3 DNA reads TGTGCCACCAGCAAACAACAGGTGGACTATGGCTACACCTTC. Translating it yields CATSKQQVDYGYTF.

V and J are TRBV4-1 and TRBJ1-2; 7 nucleotides line up with TRBD1. The V gene end was trimmed by 4 bases and the J gene end by 4 bases; junction bases not matched to a gene: 9. The CDR3 runs to 15 residues. Germline CDR1 and CDR2: MGHRA and YSYEKL. CDR3 nucleotide sequence: TGCGCCAGCAGCCGCGGGACAGAGGACCTCTATGGCTACACCTTC. Translated, it gives CASSRGTEDLYGYTF.

The gene calls are TRBV11-2 and TRBJ2-1, with 8 positions matching TRBD2. Looked up from germline, CDR1 is SGHAT and CDR2 is FQNNGV. V lost 0 bases to trimming and J lost 3 bases; unmatched junction nucleotides: 7. This CDR3 region has 17 residues. CDR3 region: CASSLESSGSIYNEQFF. In DNA, the CDR3 is TGTGCCAGCAGCTTAGAGTCCAGCGGGAGCATCTACAATGAGCAGTTCTTC.

This chain uses TRBV5-1 with TRBJ2-3; 8 positions agree with TRBD2. Germline V gives CDR1 SGHRS, CDR2 YFSETQ. V trimming: 4 bases; J trimming: 3 bases; junction bases outside the gene matches: 16. The CDR3 extends over 18 amino acids. The CDR3 spells CASSKSDLRLAKTDTQYF. The CDR3 bases are TGCGCCAGCAGCAAGTCCGATCTGAGACTAGCGAAGACAGATACGCAGTATTTT.

This rearrangement joins TRBV7-9 to TRBJ1-2; 11 bases line up with TRBD1. Germline CDR1 reads SEHNR; CDR2 reads FQNEAQ (reference sequence). The CDR3 totals 14 residues. Trimming took 5 bases from V and 8 from J; bases not matched to a gene: 7. CDR3 sequence reads: CASSPRTGGWGYTF. In DNA, the CDR3 is TGTGCCAGCAGCCCTAGGACAGGGGGCTGGGGCTACACCTTC. The full variable domain, with the rest looked up from reference TRBV7-9 and TRBJ1-2, is DTGVSQNPRHKITKRGQNVTFRCDPISEHNRLYWYRQTLGQGPEFLTYFQNEAQLEKSRLLSDRFSAERPKGSFSTLEIQRTEQGDSAMYLCASSPRTGGWGYTFGSGTRLTVV.

This clone was seen a few times. V is TRBV9 and J is TRBJ2-7; 8 nucleotides agree with TRBD2. Looked up from germline, CDR1 is SGDLS and CDR2 is YYNGEE. The trim removed 0 bases at V and 0 bases at J, leaving 8 bases unmatched. The CDR3 runs 17 residues. CDR3 residues: CASSVGVPGGTSYEQYF. In DNA form, the CDR3 reads TGTGCCAGCAGCGTAGGTGTACCGGGAGGGACCTCCTACGAGCAGTACTTC.

This rearrangement joins TRBV30 to TRBJ1-3; D is unclear. Between the trimmed V and J ends, which lost 2 bases and 4 bases, there was a span of 15 bases. The length of the CDR3 is 15 residues. Germline V lookup: CDR1 GTSNPN, CDR2 SVGIG (reference sequence). The DNA of the CDR3 is TGTGCCTGGAGTCTTGGCCGTGCGGCAGGAAACACCATATATTTT. This encodes CAWSLGRAAGNTIYF.

This clone has just a few counts. A junction end diverges from the germline sequence, so it may reflect a read error. The chain carries TRBV7-7 and TRBJ2-7; D is perhaps TRBD2 (6 bases). Germline values: CDR1 SSHAT, CDR2 FNYEAQ (reference sequence). This CDR3 contains 13 residues. The CDR3 DNA sequence: TGTGCTAGCAGCTTAGCGGAGGGCTACGAGCAGTACTTC. Residues: CASSLAEGYEQYF.

This clone was observed a few times. This rearrangement joins TRBV29-1 to TRBJ2-3, with 8 bases lining up with TRBD1. The CDR3 spans 14 residues. Germline V gene lookup returns CDR1 SQVTM and CDR2 ANQGSEA. Losses at the gene ends were 3 bases for V and 4 bases for J; bases not matched to a gene: 6. CDR3 DNA sequence: TGCAGCGTTGAGGTAGGACAGGGACCAGATACGCAGTATTTT. This codes for CSVEVGQGPDTQYF.

This clone was detected a few times. This rearrangement joins TRBV7-9 to TRBJ1-2, with no clear D. Trimming shortened V by 2 bases and J by 6 bases, and 13 bases separated the two germline ends. The CDR3 length is 14 residues. Germline V CDR1 and CDR2: SEHNR, FQNEAQ (reference sequence). The CDR3 sequence is CASSLSRGSNGYTF. CDR3 in DNA: TGTGCCAGCAGCTTATCTCGGGGATCGAATGGCTACACCTTC.

The chain employs TRBV30 and TRBJ1-1, with 8 bases identical to TRBD1. V shed 4 bases, J shed 1 base, and the junction held 8 bases outside the gene matches. This CDR3 is 15 amino acids long. Germline V CDR1 and CDR2: GTSNPN, SVGIG (reference sequence). CDR3 bases: TGTGCCTGGACACTTACAGGGACAGGGAACACTGAAGCTTTCTTT. This gives the protein CAWTLTGTGNTEAFF.

This clone turned up a few times. The chain combines TRBV7-9 with TRBJ2-5; 8 bases are shared with TRBD1. V lost 5 bases, J lost 2 bases, and 4 bases stayed unmatched. The CDR3 covers 14 residues. Per germline, CDR1 SEHNR and CDR2 FQNEAQ (reference sequence). The CDR3 region has the DNA TGTGCCAGCAGCCCCTGGACAGGGCAAGAGACCCAGTACTTC. Its protein product is CASSPWTGQETQYF.

This clone showed up just a few times. The CDR3 bases are TGTGCCAGTAGCGGGACTACCCACCTCGAGCAGTACTTC. Its translation is CASSGTTHLEQYF. The chain employs TRBV19 and TRBJ2-7; TRBD2 matches 7 bases. The germline CDR1 and CDR2 sequences are LNHDA and SQIVND (reference sequence). V was clipped by 6 bases and J by 6 bases; unmatched bases: 8. The CDR3 is made up of 13 amino acids.

CDR3 protein: CASSPRLGAYEQFF. The DNA for the CDR3 is TGTGCCAGTAGTCCCCGACTTGGCGCGTATGAGCAGTTCTTC. The V and J genes are TRBV19 and TRBJ2-1; D is undetermined. Trimming left V 5 bases short and J 8 bases short, with 16 bases between. The germline V gene encodes CDR1 LNHDA and CDR2 SQIVND (reference sequence). This CDR3 region has 14 residues.

The genes are TRBV9 and TRBJ1-2; perhaps TRBD1 as D (6 bases). CDR1 is SGDLS, CDR2 YYNGEE, per germline. This CDR3 is built from 12 residues. V lost 3 bases to trimming and J lost 3 bases, with 6 bases between them. DNA of the CDR3: TGTGCCAGCAGCGGGACAGACTATGGCTACACCTTC. Amino acids: CASSGTDYGYTF.

The chain joins TRBV4-1 to TRBJ1-1, with TRBD1 matching over 8 bases. Germline CDR1 reads MGHRA; CDR2 reads YSYEKL. CDR3 length: 14 residues. The J segment lost 10 bases and the V segment lost 3 bases, leaving 10 bases of the junction unmatched. The CDR3, as DNA: TGCGCCAGCAGCCAGTACAGGGGGGGAGGGGGAGCTTTCTTT. It translates to CASSQYRGGGGAFF.

This chain uses TRBV2 with TRBJ1-5; D gene unclear. This CDR3 comprises 11 residues. V dropped 3 bases and J dropped 7 bases, with 4 bases sitting between them. In germline, CDR1 is SNHLY, CDR2 FYNNEI. CDR3: CASSDGQPQHF. In DNA, the CDR3 is TGTGCCAGCAGTGACGGGCAGCCCCAGCATTTT.

V is TRBV29-1 and J is TRBJ2-1, with D possibly matching TRBD2 (5 bases). Germline values: CDR1 SQVTM, CDR2 ANQGSEA. The CDR3 is 10 residues long. The CDR3 here is CISGRYEQFF. The CDR3 DNA follows: TGCATCTCGGGAAGGTATGAGCAGTTCTTC.

V usage is TRBV6-5 and J usage is TRBJ2-5; D perhaps matches TRBD1 (6 bases). V lost 6 bases to trimming and J lost 1 base, with 12 bases between them. The CDR3 loop spans 14 amino acids. Germline V lookup: CDR1 MNHEY, CDR2 SVGAGI. CDR3 nucleotides: TGTGCCAGCAGCCATACAGGGTCCCAAGAGACCCAGTACTTC. Protein product: CASSHTGSQETQYF.

The chain combines TRBV12-5 with TRBJ1-2, with 10 bases lining up with TRBD1. CDR1 is LGHNT and CDR2 is FRNRAP in the germline V gene. The ends lost 5 bases at V and 4 bases at J; junction bases unmatched: 4. The CDR3 loop spans 14 amino acids. The CDR3 region has the DNA TGTGCTAGTGGTACGGGACAGGGGAGCTATGGCTACACCTTC. It translates to CASGTGQGSYGYTF.

This sequence joins TRBV7-9 and TRBJ2-2; 7 bases fit TRBD2. Germline V CDR1 and CDR2: SEHNR, FQNEAQ (reference sequence). With V trimmed by 7 bases and J by 4 bases, 12 bases remained unmatched. The CDR3 runs to 16 residues. The CDR3 DNA sequence: TGTGCCAGCACCCCTATGGGAGGGACGGGCACCGGGGAGCTGTTTTTT. This encodes CASTPMGGTGTGELFF.